This T cell receptor beta chain originates from a study of glioma-infiltrating T cells after dendritic cell vaccination. For the study at large: Three intradermal dendritic cell vaccine injections were given every two weeks.

The time point denotes: after dendritic cell vaccination, including at tumor progression/relapse. Fresh-frozen tumor tissue and more than two years of survival data were available for all. Isocitrate dehydrogenase mutation was absent in all glioblastoma patients. After removal of 6 bases from V and 5 bases from J, the junction contained 15 bases not matched to a gene. The CDR3 has 17 residues. Germline CDR1 MNHEY, CDR2 SMNVEV (reference sequence). Amplification used 60 V beta primers and 13 J beta primers. Some clones are missing from TCRdb's copy, which holds only in-frame ones; the method was immunoSEQ multiplex PCR. The sample holds fewer than 95,000 clones; around 85% are singletons and the top ten take about 9.3%.

This clonotype was sampled from a human donor with glioblastoma. The chain uses TRBV27 and TRBJ2-7; 11 bases are shared with TRBD2. Sequenced here: blood, sampled after dendritic cell vaccination. Here the CDR3 reads CASRQIAGGNQFHEQYF. The CDR3 nucleotides are TGTGCCAGCAGACAAATAGCGGGAGGGAACCAGTTCCACGAGCAGTACTTC.